This T cell receptor beta chain was sequenced during a study of metastatic and nonmetastatic thyroid tumors. Study-wide context: Across blood and tumor or nodule tissue, repertoires from malignant and benign thyroid patients were compared with one another. Study-wide findings and caveats: Relative to benign nodules, malignant thyroid tumors were reportedly characterized by significantly elevated TCR beta diversity in blood and tumor.

Thyroid surgery was performed in patients who had received no treatment beforehand. Notes on this clone: The target antigen is unknown.

Original data processing: To classify distant metastasis in papillary thyroid cancer, a model was built from CDR3 differences across clinicopathological groups. TCRdb reanalyzed the PCR reads via MiXCR. The V and J calls, along with clone size, are taken from TCRdb and not from the paper's own processing. The sample records approximately 60,000 clones, more than 25% being singletons. This CDR3 comprises 13 residues. V dropped 2 bases and J dropped 4 bases, with 7 bases sitting between them. Per the germline V gene, CDR1 is SNHLY and CDR2 is FYNNEI. This TCR derives from a female donor with papillary thyroid cancer or a benign thyroid nodule (not recorded which). Some clones in this sample may be carry-over from other donors' samples. The chain joins TRBV2 to TRBJ2-3; D unclear. Input material: blood. The DNA for the CDR3 is TGTGCCAGCAGTGAAATTAGCCCAGATACGCAGTATTTT. It translates to CASSEISPDTQYF.